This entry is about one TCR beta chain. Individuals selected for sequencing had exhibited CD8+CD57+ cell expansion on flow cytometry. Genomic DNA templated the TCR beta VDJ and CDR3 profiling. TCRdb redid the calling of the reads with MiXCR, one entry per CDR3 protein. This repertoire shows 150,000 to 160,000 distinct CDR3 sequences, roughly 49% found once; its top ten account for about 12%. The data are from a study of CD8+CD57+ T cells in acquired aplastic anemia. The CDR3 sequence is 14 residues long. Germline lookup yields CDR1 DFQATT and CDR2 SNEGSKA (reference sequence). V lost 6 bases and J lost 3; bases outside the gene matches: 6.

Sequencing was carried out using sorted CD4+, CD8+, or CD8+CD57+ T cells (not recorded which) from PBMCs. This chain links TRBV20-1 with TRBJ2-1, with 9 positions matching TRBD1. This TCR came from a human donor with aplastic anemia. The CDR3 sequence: CSARDRVDYNEQFF. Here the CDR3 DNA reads TGCAGTGCCAGGGACAGGGTAGACTACAATGAGCAGTTCTTC.